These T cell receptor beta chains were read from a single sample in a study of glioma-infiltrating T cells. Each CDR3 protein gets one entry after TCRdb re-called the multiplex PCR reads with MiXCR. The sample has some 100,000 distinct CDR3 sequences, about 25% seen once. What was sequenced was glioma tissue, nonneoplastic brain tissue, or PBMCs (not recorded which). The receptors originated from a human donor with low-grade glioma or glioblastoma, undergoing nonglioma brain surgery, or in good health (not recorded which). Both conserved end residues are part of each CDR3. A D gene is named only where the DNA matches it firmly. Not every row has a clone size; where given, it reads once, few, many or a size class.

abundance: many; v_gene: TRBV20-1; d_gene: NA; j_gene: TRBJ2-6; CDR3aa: CSASRGALSGANVLTF; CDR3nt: TGCAGTGCTAGTCGGGGAGCGCTATCTGGGGCCAACGTCCTGACTTTC
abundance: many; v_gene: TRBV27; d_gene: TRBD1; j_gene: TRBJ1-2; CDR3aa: CASSLSGTVGYTF; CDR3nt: TGTGCCAGCAGTTTATCCGGGACAGTCGGCTACACCTTC
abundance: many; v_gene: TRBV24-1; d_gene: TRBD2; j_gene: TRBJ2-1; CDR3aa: CATSDAGLAGPYNEQFF; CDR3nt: TGTGCCACCAGTGATGCTGGACTAGCGGGGCCCTACAATGAGCAGTTCTTC
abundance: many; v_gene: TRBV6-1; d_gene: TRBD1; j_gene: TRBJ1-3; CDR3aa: CASWTGTNTIYF; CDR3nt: TGTGCCAGTTGGACAGGGACGAACACCATATATTTT
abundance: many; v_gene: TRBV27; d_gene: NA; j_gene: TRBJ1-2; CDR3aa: CASSFRRDYGYTF; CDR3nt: TGTGCCAGCAGTTTCCGAAGGGACTATGGCTACACCTTC
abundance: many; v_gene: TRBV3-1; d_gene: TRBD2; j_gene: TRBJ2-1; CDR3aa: CASSHKAGTSEQFF; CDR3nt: TGTGCCAGCAGCCATAAGGCAGGGACTAGCGAGCAGTTCTTC
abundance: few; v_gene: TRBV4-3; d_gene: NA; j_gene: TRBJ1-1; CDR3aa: CASSQAWGSRNTEAFF; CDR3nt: TGCGCCAGCAGCCAAGCCTGGGGATCTCGGAACACTGAAGCTTTCTTT
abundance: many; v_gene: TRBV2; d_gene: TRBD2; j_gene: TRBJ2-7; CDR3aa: CASSDPAGGSYEQYF; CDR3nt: TGTGCCAGCAGTGACCCAGCGGGAGGTTCCTACGAGCAGTACTTC
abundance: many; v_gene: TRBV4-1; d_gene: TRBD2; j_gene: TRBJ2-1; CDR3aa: CASSQDALAGYNEQFF; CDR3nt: TGCGCCAGCAGCCAAGATGCTCTAGCGGGGTACAATGAGCAGTTCTTC
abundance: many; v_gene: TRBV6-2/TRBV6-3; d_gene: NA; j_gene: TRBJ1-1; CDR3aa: CASSGIRQADTEAFF; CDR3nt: TGTGCCAGCAGTGGCATCCGACAGGCTGACACTGAAGCTTTCTTT
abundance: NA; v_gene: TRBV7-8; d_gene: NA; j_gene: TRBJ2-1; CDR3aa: CASSLNPISYNERFF; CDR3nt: TGTGCCAGCAGCTTAAATCCGATCTCCTACAATGAGCGGTTCTTC
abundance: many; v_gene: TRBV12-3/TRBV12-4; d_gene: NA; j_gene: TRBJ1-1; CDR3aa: CASSTQGHTEAFF; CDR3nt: TGTGCCAGCAGTACCCAGGGGCACACTGAAGCTTTCTTT
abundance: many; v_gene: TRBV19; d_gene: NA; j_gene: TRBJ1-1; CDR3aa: CASSALFRVAEAFF; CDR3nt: TGTGCCAGTAGTGCGTTATTCAGGGTGGCTGAAGCTTTCTTT
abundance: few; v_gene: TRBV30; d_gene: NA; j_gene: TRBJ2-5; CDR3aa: CAWRKENVETQYF; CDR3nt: TGTGCCTGGAGAAAAGAAAACGTCGAGACCCAGTACTTC
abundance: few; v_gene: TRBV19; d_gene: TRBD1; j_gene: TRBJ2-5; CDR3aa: CASSRQGSETQYF; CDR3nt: TGTGCCAGTAGCCGACAGGGGTCAGAGACCCAGTACTTC
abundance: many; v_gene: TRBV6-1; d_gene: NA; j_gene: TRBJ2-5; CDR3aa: CASSWTLQETQYF; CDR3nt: TGTGCCAGCTCATGGACTTTGCAAGAGACCCAGTACTTC
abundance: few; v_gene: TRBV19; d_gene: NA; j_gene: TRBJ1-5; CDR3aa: CASSGQRDQPQHF; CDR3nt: TGTGCCAGTAGCGGACAGAGAGATCAGCCCCAGCATTTT
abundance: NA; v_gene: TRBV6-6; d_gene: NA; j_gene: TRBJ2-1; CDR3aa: CASIPSADNEQFF; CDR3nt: TGTGCCAGCATACCGTCAGCGGACAACGAGCAGTTCTTC
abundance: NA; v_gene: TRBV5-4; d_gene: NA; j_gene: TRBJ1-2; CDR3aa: CASSRGPGSRGCTF; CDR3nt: TGTGCCAGCAGCCGAGGTCCAGGAAGTCGAGGCTGCACCTTC
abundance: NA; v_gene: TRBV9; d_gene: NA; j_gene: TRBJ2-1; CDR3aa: CASSVSGVAYNEQFF; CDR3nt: TGTGCCAGCAGCGTGTCAGGGGTAGCATACAATGAGCAGTTCTTC
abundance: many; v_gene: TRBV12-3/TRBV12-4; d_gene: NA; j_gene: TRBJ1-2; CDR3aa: CASSLDPAGVKGYTF; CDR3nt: TGTGCCAGCAGTTTAGATCCGGCGGGCGTTAAGGGCTACACCTTC
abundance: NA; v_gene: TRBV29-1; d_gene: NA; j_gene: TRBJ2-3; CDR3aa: CSVEKPGSDTQYF; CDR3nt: TGCAGCGTTGAAAAACCCGGGTCGGATACGCAGTATTTT
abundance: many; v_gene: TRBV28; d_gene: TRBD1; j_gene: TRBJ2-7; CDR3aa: CASSLLGTVSYEQYF; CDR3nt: TGTGCCAGCAGTCTCTTGGGGACAGTGAGTTACGAGCAGTACTTC
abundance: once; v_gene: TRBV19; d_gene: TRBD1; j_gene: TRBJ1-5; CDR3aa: CASSPDPGQSNQHQHF; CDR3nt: TGTGCCAGTAGCCCAGACCCGGGACAGAGCAATCAGCACCAGCATTTT
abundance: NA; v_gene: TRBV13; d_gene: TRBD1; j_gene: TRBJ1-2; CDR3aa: CASSPGTGAGGYTF; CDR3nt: TGTGCCAGCAGCCCCGGGACAGGGGCCGGAGGCTACACCTTC
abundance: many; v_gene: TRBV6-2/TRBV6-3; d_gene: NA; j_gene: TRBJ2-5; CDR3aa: CASSTFLRTQYF; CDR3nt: TGTGCCAGCAGTACGTTCCTAAGGACCCAGTACTTC
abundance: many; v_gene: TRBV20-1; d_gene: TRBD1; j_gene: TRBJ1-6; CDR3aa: CSANDRGDSPLHF; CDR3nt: TGCAGTGCCAACGACAGGGGTGATTCACCCCTCCACTTT
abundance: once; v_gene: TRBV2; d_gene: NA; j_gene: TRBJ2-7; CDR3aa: CTSSEADTRAYF; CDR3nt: TGTACCAGCAGTGAAGCGGATACCAGGGCGTACTTC
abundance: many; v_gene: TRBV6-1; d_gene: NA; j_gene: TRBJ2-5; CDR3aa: CASREGRTVETQYF; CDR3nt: TGTGCCAGCAGAGAGGGCCGGACAGTGGAGACCCAGTACTTC
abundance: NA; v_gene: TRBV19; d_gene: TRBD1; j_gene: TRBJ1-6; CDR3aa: CASSQVTGGFSSYNSPLHF; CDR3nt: TGTGCCAGTAGTCAAGTGACAGGGGGCTTCAGCTCCTATAATTCACCCCTCCACTTT
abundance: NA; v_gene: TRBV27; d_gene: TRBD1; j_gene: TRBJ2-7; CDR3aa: CASSQGQGEQYF; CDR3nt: TGTGCCAGCAGCCAGGGACAGGGCGAGCAGTACTTC
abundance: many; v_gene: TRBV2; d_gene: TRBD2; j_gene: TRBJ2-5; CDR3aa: CAVNQRGGQETQYF; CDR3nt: TGTGCCGTTAACCAGCGGGGGGGCCAAGAGACCCAGTACTTC
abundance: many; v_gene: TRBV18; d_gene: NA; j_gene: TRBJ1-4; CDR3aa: CASSPPNQEKLFF; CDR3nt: TGTGCCAGCTCACCACCGAATCAGGAAAAACTGTTTTTT
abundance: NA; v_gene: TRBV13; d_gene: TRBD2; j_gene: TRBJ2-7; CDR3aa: CASSFRLAGGSYNEQYF; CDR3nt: TGTGCCAGCAGCTTCAGACTAGCGGGAGGCTCATACAATGAGCAGTACTTC
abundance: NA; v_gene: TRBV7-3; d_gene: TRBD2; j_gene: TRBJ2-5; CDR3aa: CASSSGLRQETQYF; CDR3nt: TGTGCCAGCAGCTCGGGACTACGACAGGAGACCCAGTACTTC
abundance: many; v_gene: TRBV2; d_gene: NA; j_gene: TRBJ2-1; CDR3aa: CASSTNEQFF; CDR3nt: TGTGCCAGCAGTACGAATGAGCAGTTCTTC
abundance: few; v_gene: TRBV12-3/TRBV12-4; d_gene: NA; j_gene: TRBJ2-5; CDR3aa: CASGPGLRPETQYF; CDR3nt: TGTGCCAGCGGACCGGGACTTCGACCAGAGACCCAGTACTTC
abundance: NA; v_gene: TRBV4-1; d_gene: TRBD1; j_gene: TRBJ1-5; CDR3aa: CASSPSTTGIAGQPQHF; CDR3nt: TGCGCCAGCAGCCCCAGCACGACAGGGATTGCGGGTCAGCCCCAGCATTTT
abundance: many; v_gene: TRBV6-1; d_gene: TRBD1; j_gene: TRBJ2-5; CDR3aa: CASSQMTGRRETQYF; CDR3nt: TGTGCCAGCAGTCAAATGACAGGGAGACGAGAGACCCAGTACTTC
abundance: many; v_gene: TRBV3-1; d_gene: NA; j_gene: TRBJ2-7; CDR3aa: CASSQVDYEQYF; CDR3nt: TGTGCCAGCAGCCAAGTCGACTACGAGCAGTACTTC
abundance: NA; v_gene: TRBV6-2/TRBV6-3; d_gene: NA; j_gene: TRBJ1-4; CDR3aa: CASSYQGTTNEKLFF; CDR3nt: TGTGCCAGCAGTTACCAGGGAACCACTAATGAAAAACTGTTTTTT
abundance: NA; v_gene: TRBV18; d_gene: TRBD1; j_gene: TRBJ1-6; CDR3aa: CASSPGTGHNSPLHF; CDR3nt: TGTGCCAGCTCACCCGGGACAGGGCATAATTCACCCCTCCACTTT